Listed below are T cell receptor beta chains from one sample, sequenced in a study of identical twins. TCRdb recomputed calls from the 5' RACE reads with MiXCR, one row per CDR3 protein. Of about 530,000 distinct CDR3 sequences listed, over 12% are singletons. These sequences were also reported in another study, on yellow fever vaccine responses in identical twins.

Sequencing input: CD4+ T cells sorted from blood. These TCRs come from a woman in her late teens or twenties in good health. The CDR3 runs from the conserved cysteine through the conserved F or W. Fields, in order: V gene, CDR3 length, clone size, J gene, D gene, CDR3 protein, CDR3 DNA. A D gene is named only where the DNA matches it firmly. Not all rows give a size; the values are once, few, many and, for expanded clones, a class.

TRBV20-1,17,-,TRBJ2-5,TRBD2,CSARAGTSGVDLKTQYF,TGCAGTGCTCGAGCCGGGACTAGCGGAGTCGACCTCAAGACCCAGTACTTC
TRBV20-1,14,-,TRBJ2-2,TRBD1,CSARQGVNTGELFF,TGCAGTGCCCGACAGGGGGTGAACACCGGGGAGCTGTTTTTT
TRBV12-3/TRBV12-4,13,-,TRBJ2-3,-,CASSLFSGDTQYF,TGTGCCAGCAGTTTATTTAGCGGAGATACGCAGTATTTT
TRBV7-9,17,few,TRBJ2-1,TRBD1,CASSLLTGTGIVDEQFF,TGTGCCAGCAGCTTACTAACCGGGACAGGGATCGTAGATGAGCAGTTCTTC
TRBV5-6,15,many,TRBJ2-3,-,CASSRRVLSTDTQYF,TGTGCCAGCAGTCGTCGGGTCCTAAGCACAGATACGCAGTATTTT
TRBV11-2,18,few,TRBJ2-5,TRBD1,CASSLVGGTGHLGETQYF,TGTGCCAGCAGCTTAGTCGGCGGGACAGGACATCTGGGAGAGACCCAGTACTTC
TRBV3-1,13,-,TRBJ2-2,-,CASSPIGFGELFF,TGTGCCAGCAGCCCAATAGGGTTCGGGGAGCTGTTTTTT
TRBV5-1,19,-,TRBJ2-3,TRBD2,CASSTGTSGGSISTDTQYF,TGCGCCAGCAGCACTGGGACTAGCGGGGGGTCAATCAGCACAGATACGCAGTATTTT
TRBV14,12,-,TRBJ1-1,-,CASSQDTVVAFF,TGTGCCAGCAGCCAAGATACGGTCGTAGCTTTCTTT
TRBV3-1,15,-,TRBJ2-5,-,CASGLSTITQETQYF,TGTGCCAGCGGTCTATCCACAATAACCCAAGAGACCCAGTACTTC
TRBV10-3,14,-,TRBJ2-1,TRBD2,CATRGDLSYNEQFF,TGTGCCACCCGGGGGGACCTCTCCTACAATGAGCAGTTCTTC
TRBV20-1,14,few,TRBJ2-3,TRBD1,CSAIATGPTDTQYF,TGCAGTGCCATCGCGACAGGGCCCACAGATACGCAGTATTTT
TRBV20-1,14,-,TRBJ2-2,-,CSARDAGSTGELFF,TGCAGTGCTAGAGATGCAGGGAGCACCGGGGAGCTGTTTTTT
TRBV12-3/TRBV12-4,15,-,TRBJ2-2,-,CASREGSLGTGELFF,TGTGCCAGCAGGGAAGGGAGTCTGGGCACCGGGGAGCTGTTTTTT
TRBV4-1,17,-,TRBJ2-7,TRBD2,CASSQDPLLAGTYEQYF,TGCGCCAGCAGCCAAGACCCCCTTCTAGCGGGAACCTACGAGCAGTACTTC
TRBV7-9,14,-,TRBJ2-2,-,CASSRQPGTGELFF,TGTGCCAGCAGCCGCCAACCCGGCACCGGGGAGCTGTTTTTT